Each of the 29 T cell receptor beta chains below was sequenced from the same sample in a study of T-cell reconstitution after alpha-beta-depleted transplantation in children. The authors prepared the TCRbeta library with unique molecular identifiers. In TCRdb, the PCR reads were re-called with MiXCR into one record per CDR3 protein. The sample holds 250,000 to 350,000 distinct CDR3 sequences, about 10% seen once. This specimen was PBMCs from the stem cell graft donor, taken from the stem cell graft. The receptors here all came from a human donor who donated a stem cell graft to a child with SCID.

This clonotype was counted only a few times. This chain links TRBV7-3 with TRBJ2-7; possible D gene TRBD2, 7 bases. This CDR3 has 15 residues. Trimming pared 5 bases from V and 2 bases from J, leaving 16 bases between. Germline-derived CDR1 and CDR2 are SGHTA and FQGTGA. CDR3 coding DNA: TGTGCCAGCAGCCATGGAGGGGGGGGGCCCTACGAGCAGTACTTC. Translation gives CASSHGGGGPYEQYF.

V usage is TRBV14 and J usage is TRBJ1-2; D might be TRBD1 (5 bases). The V end lost 3 bases, the J end lost 14 bases, and 16 bases lay between the germline ends. The CDR3 spans 12 residues. CDR1 and CDR2 (germline): SGHDN, FVKESK. The CDR3 reads CASSQLAFEGTF. CDR3 DNA: TGTGCCAGCAGCCAGTTGGCCTTTGAGGGGACCTTC.

The chain combines TRBV7-8 with TRBJ1-1; D remains ambiguous. CDR3 length equals 15 residues. The germline gives CDR1 SGHVS, CDR2 FQNEAQ. Trimming stripped 0 bases from V and 6 bases from J, with 14 bases between. The CDR3 is CASSLADYPGAEAFF. CDR3 sequence (DNA): TGTGCCAGCAGCTTAGCGGACTACCCGGGCGCTGAAGCTTTCTTT.

J is TRBJ1-3 and V is TRBV5-1; TRBD1 is a possible D gene (5 bases). The V and J ends lost 4 bases and 4 bases respectively, with 9 bases between them. The CDR3 extends over 13 amino acids. The germline V gene encodes CDR1 SGHRS and CDR2 YFSETQ. CDR3 nucleotide sequence: TGCGCCAGCAGCGGACAAAACGGAAACACCATATATTTT. Its protein is CASSGQNGNTIYF.

This clonotype was seen only a few times. The rearrangement links TRBV2 to TRBJ1-5; 8 bases agree with TRBD1. V gave up 5 bases and J gave up 0 bases; unmatched junction bases: 6. Germline CDR1 reads SNHLY; CDR2 reads FYNNEI. This CDR3 is 16 amino acids long. CDR3 bases: TGTGCCAGCAGTACGACAGGGGATAATAGCAATCAGCCCCAGCATTTT. The encoded protein is CASSTTGDNSNQPQHF.

The chain uses TRBV14 and TRBJ1-6; no reliable D call. Trimming pared 1 base from V and 3 bases from J, leaving 7 bases between. CDR1 SGHDN and CDR2 FVKESK come from the germline V gene. The length of the CDR3 is 15 residues. The CDR3 here is CASSQVGSYNSPLHF. CDR3 DNA sequence: TGTGCCAGCAGCCAAGTTGGTAGCTATAATTCACCCCTCCACTTT.

This clonotype showed up many times. The CDR3: CASSLGLFSGQGPPGANVLTF. In DNA, the CDR3 is TGCGCCAGCAGCTTGGGATTATTTAGTGGACAGGGCCCGCCTGGGGCCAACGTCCTGACTTTC. The chain links TRBV5-1 to TRBJ2-6; 8 nucleotides agree with TRBD1. The CDR3 covers 21 residues. Trimming cost V 0 bases and J 2 bases; bases outside gene matches: 16. Germline V lookup: CDR1 SGHRS, CDR2 YFSETQ.

The chain couples TRBV2 to TRBJ2-3; 7 nucleotides line up with TRBD1. This CDR3 has 13 amino acids. With V trimmed by 11 bases and J by 1 base, 6 bases remained unmatched. The germline CDR1 and CDR2 sequences are SNHLY and FYNNEI. The CDR3: CAERDSRTDTQYF. CDR3 coding DNA: TGTGCCGAACGGGACAGTCGCACAGATACGCAGTATTTT. Supplemented by reference TRBV2 and TRBJ2-3, the full variable domain reads EPEVTQTPSHQVTQMGQEVILRCVPISNHLYFYWYRQILGQKVEFLVSFYNNEISEKSEIFDDQFSVERPDGSNFTLKIRSTKLEDSAMYFCAERDSRTDTQYFGPGTRLTVL.

V gene TRBV3-1 combines with J gene TRBJ2-2; D is possibly TRBD2 (7 bases). Trimming shortened V by 3 bases and J by 0 bases, and 14 bases separated the two germline ends. Germline V gene sequence: CDR1 LGHDT, CDR2 YNNKEL (reference sequence). The CDR3 covers 17 residues. DNA of the CDR3: TGTGCCAGCAGCCACCCGCGGGGGACAACGAACACCGGGGAGCTGTTTTTT. As protein: CASSHPRGTTNTGELFF.

This rearrangement joins TRBV7-9 to TRBJ2-3, with 10 bases fitting TRBD2. Germline values: CDR1 SEHNR, CDR2 FQNEAQ (reference sequence). The V gene end was trimmed by 2 bases and the J gene end by 2 bases; junction bases not matched to a gene: 4. This CDR3 has 16 amino acids. The CDR3 is CASSLSLAGDTDTQYF. CDR3 coding DNA: TGTGCCAGCAGCTTATCCCTAGCGGGGGACACAGATACGCAGTATTTT.

This clonotype was counted many times. V gene TRBV29-1 combines with J gene TRBJ2-7, with D uncertain. The germline V gene has CDR1 SQVTM and CDR2 ANQGSEA. The CDR3 is 13 amino acids. Deletions cut 4 bases from V and 1 base from J, with 11 bases between. This CDR3 is CSVVQRSSYEQYF. CDR3 bases: TGCAGCGTTGTACAGCGTAGTTCCTACGAGCAGTACTTC.

This clonotype was counted a few times. The chain is built from TRBV11-2 and TRBJ2-7, with 8 positions matching TRBD2. Trimming at V came to 5 bases and at J to 7 bases, leaving 13 bases not matched to a gene. CDR1 is SGHAT and CDR2 is FQNNGV in the germline V gene. This CDR3 region has 15 residues. This CDR3 is CASSLRGGKPWEQYF. The CDR3 DNA sequence: TGTGCCAGCAGCCTCCGGGGGGGAAAGCCTTGGGAGCAGTACTTC.

This clonotype was seen more than once but under ten times. This CDR3 reads CASSQDSSADTQYF. CDR3 nucleotides: TGCGCCAGCAGCCAAGATTCTTCTGCGGATACGCAGTATTTT. The J gene is TRBJ2-3, the V gene TRBV4-1, with unresolved D. V lost 0 bases and J 6 bases, leaving 10 bases between the germline ends. From germline, CDR1 is MGHRA and CDR2 YSYEKL. This CDR3 contains 14 residues.

Many counts were recorded for this clonotype. The V gene is TRBV20-1, the J gene TRBJ2-3; either TRBD1 or TRBD2 may fit D (5 bases each). The length of the CDR3 is 12 residues. V lost 5 bases and J 5 bases, leaving 11 bases between the germline ends. Germline CDR1 and CDR2: DFQATT and SNEGSKA (reference sequence). CDR3 region: CSADTRGDTQYF. The CDR3 region has the DNA TGCAGTGCTGATACGAGGGGAGATACGCAGTATTTT.

This clonotype has a handful of counts. The chain has TRBV6-6 and TRBJ2-1; D gene unclear. Per germline, CDR1 MNHNY and CDR2 SVGAGI (reference sequence). The CDR3 has 11 amino acids. Trimming left V 7 bases short and J 13 bases short, with 14 bases between. The CDR3 spells CASKQTQIQFF. The DNA of the CDR3 is TGTGCCAGCAAACAGACCCAAATTCAGTTCTTC.

The chain employs TRBV29-1 and TRBJ1-2; D unclear. V was clipped by 1 base and J by 0 bases, with 21 bases between them. CDR1 and CDR2 (germline): SQVTM, ANQGSEA. The CDR3 runs to 18 residues. CDR3 residues: CSVEAPPDGLGPNYGYTF. The CDR3 nucleotides read TGCAGCGTTGAAGCCCCTCCGGATGGGCTCGGCCCTAACTATGGCTACACCTTC.

This clonotype has ten or more counts. V is TRBV24-1 and J is TRBJ2-1, with TRBD2 matching over 7 bases. Per the germline V gene, CDR1 is KGHDR and CDR2 is SFDVKD. Trimming took 5 bases from V and 2 from J; bases not matched to a gene: 5. The CDR3 extends over 15 amino acids. The CDR3 DNA reads TGTGCCACCAGTGTGGGAGGGGACCCCTACAATGAGCAGTTCTTC. This codes for CATSVGGDPYNEQFF.

The chain carries TRBV12-3 or TRBV12-4 and TRBJ2-1, with 13 bases fitting TRBD2. The CDR3 length is 18 residues. Trimming at V came to 6 bases and at J to 9 bases, leaving 17 bases not matched to a gene. The CDR3 sequence: CASRRLAGGDLIPPEQFF. CDR3 coding DNA: TGTGCCAGCAGACGACTAGCGGGGGGAGACCTAATCCCCCCTGAGCAGTTCTTC.

This clonotype was seen at least ten times. This sequence joins TRBV12-3 or TRBV12-4 and TRBJ2-2; 8 nucleotides match TRBD1. The length of the CDR3 is 14 residues. V was pared by 4 bases and J by 6 bases, with 4 bases of the junction left unmatched. The CDR3 nucleotides are TGTGCCAGCAGTTGGGCAGGGGGCCCCGGGGAGCTGTTTTTT. Residues: CASSWAGGPGELFF.

This sequence joins TRBV29-1 and TRBJ2-2; D is uncertain. The length of the CDR3 is 13 residues. Per the germline V gene, CDR1 is SQVTM and CDR2 is ANQGSEA. V lost 3 bases and J 3 bases, leaving 8 bases between the germline ends. DNA for the CDR3: TGCAGCGTTGACGCAGGCTACACCGGGGAGCTGTTTTTT. Protein: CSVDAGYTGELFF.

This chain links TRBV5-5 with TRBJ2-1; 9 bases line up with TRBD2. The V gene end was trimmed by 2 bases and the J gene end by 5 bases; junction bases not matched to a gene: 2. The germline V gene encodes CDR1 SGHKS and CDR2 YYEKEE (reference sequence). The CDR3 is 14 amino acids. CDR3 sequence reads: CASSFRGGDNEQFF. The CDR3, as DNA: TGTGCCAGCAGCTTCCGCGGGGGGGACAATGAGCAGTTCTTC.

V gene TRBV2 combines with J gene TRBJ2-1; 7 nucleotides line up with TRBD1. V gave up 7 bases and J gave up 12 bases; unmatched junction bases: 9. This CDR3 contains 12 residues. Germline V gene lookup returns CDR1 SNHLY and CDR2 FYNNEI. CDR3 sequence reads: CASTGDRQTQFF. The CDR3 DNA sequence: TGTGCCAGCACCGGGGACAGACAGACGCAGTTCTTC.

V gene TRBV5-1 combines with J gene TRBJ2-5; D gene uncertain. This CDR3 region has 14 residues. The germline V gene has CDR1 SGHRS and CDR2 YFSETQ. V gave up 5 bases and J gave up 2 bases, with 13 bases separating them. CDR3 DNA sequence: TGCGCCAGCAGACCAGCAGGAAATCAAGAGACCCAGTACTTC. It encodes CASRPAGNQETQYF.

This clonotype was detected ten times or more. The V and J genes are TRBV27 and TRBJ1-5; 8 bases are a match to TRBD1. The CDR3 spans 15 residues. Germline V CDR1 and CDR2: MNHEY, SMNVEV (reference sequence). The junction had 6 bases not matched to a gene; V was cut back by 6 bases and J by 2 bases. In DNA, the CDR3 is TGTGCCAGCAGCACAGGGGGGTCGGGCAATCAGCCCCAGCATTTT. Translated: CASSTGGSGNQPQHF.

The rearrangement links TRBV29-1 to TRBJ2-5; the match to TRBD1 covers 7 bases. The CDR3 sequence is 16 residues long. The germline V gene has CDR1 SQVTM and CDR2 ANQGSEA. The ends lost 0 bases at V and 2 bases at J; junction bases unmatched: 9. The chain's CDR3 is CSVEDRKQGWQETQYF. As DNA, the CDR3 is TGCAGCGTTGAAGACCGTAAACAGGGGTGGCAAGAGACCCAGTACTTC. Based on the CDR3 plus reference TRBV29-1 and TRBJ2-5, the full variable domain is SAVISQKPSRDICQRGTSLTIQCQVDSQVTMMFWYRQQPGQSLTLIATANQGSEATYESGFVIDKFPISRPNLTFSTLTVSNMSPEDSSIYLCSVEDRKQGWQETQYFGPGTRLLVL.

This chain joins TRBV12-3 or TRBV12-4 and TRBJ2-5; TRBD1 agrees at 10 bases. With V trimmed by 2 bases and J by 5 bases, 17 bases remained unmatched. The CDR3 extends over 19 amino acids. The CDR3 sequence is CASSLRVWGQGYIGETQYF. Here the CDR3 DNA reads TGTGCCAGCAGTTTAAGGGTGTGGGGACAGGGGTACATAGGGGAGACCCAGTACTTC.

At least ten counts were recorded for this clonotype. The V and J genes are TRBV3-1 and TRBJ2-7; maybe TRBD2 (5 bases). The CDR3 totals 18 residues. Between the trimmed V and J ends, which lost 1 base and 3 bases, there was a span of 22 bases. From germline, CDR1 is LGHDT and CDR2 YNNKEL (reference sequence). The CDR3, as DNA: TGTGCCAGCAGCCAAGTCGGATCCTGGGCCGGGGATGGCTACGAGCAGTACTTC. Translating gives CASSQVGSWAGDGYEQYF.

This sequence joins TRBV20-1 and TRBJ1-1, with no clear D. The V gene lost 5 bases and the J gene lost 3 bases, with 7 bases spanning the gap. The germline V gene has CDR1 DFQATT and CDR2 SNEGSKA (reference sequence). The CDR3 covers 11 residues. The chain's CDR3 is CSAPLDTEAFF. The CDR3 nucleotides are TGCAGTGCTCCCTTGGACACTGAAGCTTTCTTT.

This clonotype has only a few counts. The DNA of the CDR3 is TGTGCCATCAGTGTACAGGGCGGTATCAATCAGCCCCAGCATTTT. Amino acids: CAISVQGGINQPQHF. The rearrangement links TRBV10-3 to TRBJ1-5, with D possibly matching TRBD1 (6 bases). The CDR3 covers 15 residues. Germline CDR1 is ENHRY and CDR2 is SYGVKD. Trimming stripped 4 bases from V and 3 bases from J, with 13 bases between.